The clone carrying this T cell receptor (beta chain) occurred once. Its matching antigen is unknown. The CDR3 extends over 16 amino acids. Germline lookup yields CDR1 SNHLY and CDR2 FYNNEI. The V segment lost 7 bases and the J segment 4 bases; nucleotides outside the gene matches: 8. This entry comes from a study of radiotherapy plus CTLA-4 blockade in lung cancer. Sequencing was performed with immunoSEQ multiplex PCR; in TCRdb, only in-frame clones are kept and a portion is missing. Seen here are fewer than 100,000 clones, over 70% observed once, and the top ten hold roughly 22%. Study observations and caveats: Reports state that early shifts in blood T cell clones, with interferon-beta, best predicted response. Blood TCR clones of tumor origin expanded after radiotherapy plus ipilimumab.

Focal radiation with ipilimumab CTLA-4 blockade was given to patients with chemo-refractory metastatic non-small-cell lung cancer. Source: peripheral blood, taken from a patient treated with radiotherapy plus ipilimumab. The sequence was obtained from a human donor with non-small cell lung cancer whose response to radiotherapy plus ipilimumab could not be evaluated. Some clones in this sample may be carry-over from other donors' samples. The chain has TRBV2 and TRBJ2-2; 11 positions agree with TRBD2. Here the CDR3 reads CASTLRLAGSTGELFF. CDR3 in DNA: TGTGCCAGCACCCTAAGACTAGCGGGGAGCACCGGGGAGCTGTTTTTT.